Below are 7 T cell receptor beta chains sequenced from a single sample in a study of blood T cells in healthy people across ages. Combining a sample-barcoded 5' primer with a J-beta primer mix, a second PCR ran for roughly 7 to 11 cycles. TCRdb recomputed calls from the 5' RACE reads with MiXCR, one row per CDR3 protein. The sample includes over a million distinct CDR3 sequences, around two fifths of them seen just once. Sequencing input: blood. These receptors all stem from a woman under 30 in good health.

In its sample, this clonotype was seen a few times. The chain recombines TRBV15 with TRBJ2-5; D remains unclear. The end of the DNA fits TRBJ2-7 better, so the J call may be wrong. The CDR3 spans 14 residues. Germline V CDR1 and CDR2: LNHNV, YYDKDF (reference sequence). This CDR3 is CATSRGYNYYEQYF. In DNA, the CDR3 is TGTGCCACCAGCAGAGGGTACAATTACTACGAGCAGTACTTC.

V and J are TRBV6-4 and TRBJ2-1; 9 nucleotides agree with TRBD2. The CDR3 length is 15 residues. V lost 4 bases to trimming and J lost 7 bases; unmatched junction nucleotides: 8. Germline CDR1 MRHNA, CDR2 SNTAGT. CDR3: CASSVGRGGRNEQFF. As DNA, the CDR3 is TGTGCCAGCAGTGTTGGGCGGGGGGGCCGGAATGAGCAGTTCTTC.

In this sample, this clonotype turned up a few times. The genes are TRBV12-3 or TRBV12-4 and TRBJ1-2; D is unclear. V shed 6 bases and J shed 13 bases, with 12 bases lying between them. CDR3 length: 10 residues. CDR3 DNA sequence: TGTGCCAGCAGCATAACAGAGCTCACCTTC. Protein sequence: CASSITELTF.

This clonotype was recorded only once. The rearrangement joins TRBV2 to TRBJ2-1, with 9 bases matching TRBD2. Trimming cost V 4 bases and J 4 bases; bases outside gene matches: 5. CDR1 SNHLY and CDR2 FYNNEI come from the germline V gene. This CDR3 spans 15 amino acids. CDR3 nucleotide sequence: TGTGCCAGCAGTGGAGCGGGGGGAGTGTACAATGAGCAGTTCTTC. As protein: CASSGAGGVYNEQFF.

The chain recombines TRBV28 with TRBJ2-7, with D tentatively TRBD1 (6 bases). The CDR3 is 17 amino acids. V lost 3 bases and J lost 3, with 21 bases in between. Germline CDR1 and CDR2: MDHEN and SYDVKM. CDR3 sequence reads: CASSFSIYRTDNYEQYF. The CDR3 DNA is TGTGCCAGCAGTTTCTCCATTTACAGGACAGACAACTACGAGCAGTACTTC.

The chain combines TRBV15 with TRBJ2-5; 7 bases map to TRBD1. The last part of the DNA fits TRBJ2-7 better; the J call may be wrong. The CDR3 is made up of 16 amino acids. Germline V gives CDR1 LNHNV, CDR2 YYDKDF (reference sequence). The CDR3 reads CATSRTGDRVSAEQYF. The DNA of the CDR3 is TGTGCCACCAGCAGAACAGGAGACAGGGTCTCCGCCGAGCAGTACTTC.

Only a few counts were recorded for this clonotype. The CDR3 protein is CASSQVLRGLKGEAFF. The DNA of the CDR3 is TGCGCCAGCAGCCAAGTTCTGCGGGGGCTGAAGGGTGAAGCTTTCTTT. This rearrangement joins TRBV4-1 to TRBJ1-1; weak D call: TRBD1 (6 bases). The CDR3 is made up of 16 amino acids. Trimming stripped 1 base from V and 7 bases from J, with 19 bases between. The germline V gene has CDR1 MGHRA and CDR2 YSYEKL.